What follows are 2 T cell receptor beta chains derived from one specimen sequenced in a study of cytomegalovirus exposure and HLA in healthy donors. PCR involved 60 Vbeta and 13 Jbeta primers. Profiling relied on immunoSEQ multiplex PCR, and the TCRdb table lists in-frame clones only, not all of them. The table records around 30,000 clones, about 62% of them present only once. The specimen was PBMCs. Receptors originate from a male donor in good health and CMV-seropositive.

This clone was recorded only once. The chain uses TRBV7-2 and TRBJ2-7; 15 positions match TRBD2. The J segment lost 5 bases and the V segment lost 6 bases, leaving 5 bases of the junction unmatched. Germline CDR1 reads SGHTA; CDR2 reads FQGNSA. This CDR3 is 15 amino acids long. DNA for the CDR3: TGTGCCAGCAGACCGGGACTAGCGGGGGGTCACGAGCAGTACTTC. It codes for CASRPGLAGGHEQYF. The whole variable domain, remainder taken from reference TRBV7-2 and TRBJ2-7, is GAGVSQSPSNKVTEKGKDVELRCDPISGHTALYWYRQSLGQGLEFLIYFQGNSAPDKSGLPSDRFSAERTGGSVSTLTIQRTQQEDSAVYLCASRPGLAGGHEQYFGPGTRLTVT.

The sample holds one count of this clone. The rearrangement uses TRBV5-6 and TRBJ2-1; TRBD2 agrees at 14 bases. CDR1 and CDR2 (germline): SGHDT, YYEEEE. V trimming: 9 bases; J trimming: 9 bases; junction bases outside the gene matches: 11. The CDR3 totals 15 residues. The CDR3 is CATRPGLAGVREQFF. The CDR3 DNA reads TGTGCCACCCGGCCGGGACTAGCGGGAGTCCGTGAGCAGTTCTTC.